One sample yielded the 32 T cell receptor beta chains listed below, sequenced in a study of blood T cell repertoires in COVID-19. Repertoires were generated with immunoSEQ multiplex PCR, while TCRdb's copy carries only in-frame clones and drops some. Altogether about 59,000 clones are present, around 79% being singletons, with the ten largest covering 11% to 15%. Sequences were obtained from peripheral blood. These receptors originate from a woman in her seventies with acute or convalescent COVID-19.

Written as DNA, the CDR3 is TGTGCCAGCAGTCTGAGGGGGGGGGCTCAAGAGACCCAGTACTTC. Translated, it gives CASSLRGGAQETQYF. The V gene is TRBV6-5, the J gene TRBJ2-5; TRBD2 is a possible D gene (7 bases). Trimming removed 5 bases from V and 2 bases from J, with 15 bases in between. The CDR3 is 15 residues long. Germline V CDR1 and CDR2: MNHEY, SVGAGI.

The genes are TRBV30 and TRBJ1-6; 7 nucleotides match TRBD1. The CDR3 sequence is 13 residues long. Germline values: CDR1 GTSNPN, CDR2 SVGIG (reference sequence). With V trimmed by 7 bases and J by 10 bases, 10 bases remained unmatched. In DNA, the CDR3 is TGTGCCTACCAGACAGGGAGTGGATCACCCCTCCACTTT. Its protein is CAYQTGSGSPLHF. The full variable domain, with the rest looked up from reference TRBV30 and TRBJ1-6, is SQTIHQWPATLVQPVGSPLSLECTVEGTSNPNLYWYRQAAGRGLQLLFYSVGIGQISSEVPQNLSASRPQDRQFILSSKKLLLSDSGFYLCAYQTGSGSPLHFGNGTRLTVT.

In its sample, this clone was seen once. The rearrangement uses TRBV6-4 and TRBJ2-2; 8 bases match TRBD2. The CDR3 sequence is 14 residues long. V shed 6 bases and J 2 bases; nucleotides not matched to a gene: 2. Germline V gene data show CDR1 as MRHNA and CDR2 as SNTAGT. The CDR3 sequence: CASRRGVNTGELFF. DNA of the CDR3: TGTGCCAGCAGGCGGGGGGTAAACACCGGGGAGCTGTTTTTT.

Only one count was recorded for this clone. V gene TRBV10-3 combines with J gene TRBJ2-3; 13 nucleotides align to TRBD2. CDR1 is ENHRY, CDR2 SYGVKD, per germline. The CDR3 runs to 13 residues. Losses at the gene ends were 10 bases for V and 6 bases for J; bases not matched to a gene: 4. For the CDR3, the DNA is TGTGCCACGGGACTAGCGGGGCCGGATACGCAGTATTTT. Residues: CATGLAGPDTQYF.

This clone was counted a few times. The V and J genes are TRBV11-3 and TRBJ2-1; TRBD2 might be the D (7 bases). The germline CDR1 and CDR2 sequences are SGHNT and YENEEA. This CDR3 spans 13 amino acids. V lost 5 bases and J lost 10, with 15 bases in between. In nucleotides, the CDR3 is TGTGCCAGCAGCAGGGGGACGGGAGGCGAGCAGTTCTTC. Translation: CASSRGTGGEQFF.

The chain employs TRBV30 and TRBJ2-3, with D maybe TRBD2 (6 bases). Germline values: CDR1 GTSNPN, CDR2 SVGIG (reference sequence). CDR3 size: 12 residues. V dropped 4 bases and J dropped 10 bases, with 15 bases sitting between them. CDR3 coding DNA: TGTGCCTGGACGCGGGGCCTCGGTGCGCAGTATTTT. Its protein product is CAWTRGLGAQYF.

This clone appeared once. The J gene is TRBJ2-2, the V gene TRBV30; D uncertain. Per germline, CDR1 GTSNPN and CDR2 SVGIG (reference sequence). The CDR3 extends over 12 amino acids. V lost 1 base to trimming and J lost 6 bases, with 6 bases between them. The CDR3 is CAWSDGSGELFF. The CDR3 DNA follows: TGTGCCTGGAGTGACGGGTCCGGGGAGCTGTTTTTT.

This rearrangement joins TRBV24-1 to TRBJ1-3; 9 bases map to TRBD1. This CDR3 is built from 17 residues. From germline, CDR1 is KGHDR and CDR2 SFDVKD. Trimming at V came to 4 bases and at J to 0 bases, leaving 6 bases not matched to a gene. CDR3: CATSDVGTGTSGNTIYF. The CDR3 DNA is TGTGCCACCAGTGACGTCGGGACAGGGACCTCTGGAAACACCATATATTTT.

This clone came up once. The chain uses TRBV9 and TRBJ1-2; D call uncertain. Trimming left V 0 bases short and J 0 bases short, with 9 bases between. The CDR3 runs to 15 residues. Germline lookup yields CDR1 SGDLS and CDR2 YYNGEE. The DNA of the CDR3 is TGTGCCAGCAGCGTAGGTGGAACAGCTAACTATGGCTACACCTTC. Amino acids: CASSVGGTANYGYTF.

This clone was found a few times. In nucleotides, the CDR3 is TGTGCCAGCAGTGAATTAGCGGGGGGAGCAAATGAGCAGTTCTTC. Protein: CASSELAGGANEQFF. This chain joins TRBV25-1 and TRBJ2-1; 10 bases agree with TRBD2. The CDR3 has 15 amino acids. CDR1 MGHDK and CDR2 SYGVNS come from the germline V gene. Trimming removed 1 base from V and 7 bases from J; junction bases left unmatched: 4.

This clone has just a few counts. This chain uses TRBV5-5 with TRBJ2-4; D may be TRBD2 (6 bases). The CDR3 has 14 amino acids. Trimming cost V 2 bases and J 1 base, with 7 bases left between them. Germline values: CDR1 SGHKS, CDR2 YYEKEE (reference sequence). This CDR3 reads CASSFGGAKNIQYF. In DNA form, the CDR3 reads TGTGCCAGCAGCTTTGGAGGGGCCAAAAACATTCAGTACTTC.

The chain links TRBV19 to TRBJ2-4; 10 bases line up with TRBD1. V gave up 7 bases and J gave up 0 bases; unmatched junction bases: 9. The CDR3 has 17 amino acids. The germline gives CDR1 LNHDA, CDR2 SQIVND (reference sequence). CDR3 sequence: CASTLGQGRLAKNIQYF. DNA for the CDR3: TGTGCCAGTACCTTGGGACAGGGGAGACTAGCCAAAAACATTCAGTACTTC.

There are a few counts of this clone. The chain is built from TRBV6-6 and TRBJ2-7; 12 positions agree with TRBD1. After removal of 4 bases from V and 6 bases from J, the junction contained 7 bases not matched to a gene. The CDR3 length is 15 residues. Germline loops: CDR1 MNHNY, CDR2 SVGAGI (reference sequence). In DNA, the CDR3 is TGTGCCAGCAGTTCCAACCGGGACAGGGGGCGCGAGCAGTACGTC. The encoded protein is CASSSNRDRGREQYV.

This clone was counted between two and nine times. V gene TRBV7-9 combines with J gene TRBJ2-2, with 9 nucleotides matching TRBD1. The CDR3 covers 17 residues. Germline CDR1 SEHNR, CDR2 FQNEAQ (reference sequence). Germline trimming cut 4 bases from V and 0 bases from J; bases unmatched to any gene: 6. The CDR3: CASSYPRDRANTGELFF. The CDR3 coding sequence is TGTGCCAGCAGCTACCCCCGGGACAGGGCGAACACCGGGGAGCTGTTTTTT. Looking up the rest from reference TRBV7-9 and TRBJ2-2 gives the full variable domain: DTGVSQNPRHKITKRGQNVTFRCDPISEHNRLYWYRQTLGQGPEFLTYFQNEAQLEKSRLLSDRFSAERPKGSFSTLEIQRTEQGDSAMYLCASSYPRDRANTGELFFGEGSRLTVL.

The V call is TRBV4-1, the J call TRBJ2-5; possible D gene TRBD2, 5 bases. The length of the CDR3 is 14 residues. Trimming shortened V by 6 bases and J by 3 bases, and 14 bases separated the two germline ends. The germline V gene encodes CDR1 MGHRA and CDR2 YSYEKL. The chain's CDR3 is CASRRSLGEETQYF. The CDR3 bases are TGCGCCAGCAGACGGTCACTAGGAGAAGAGACCCAGTACTTC.

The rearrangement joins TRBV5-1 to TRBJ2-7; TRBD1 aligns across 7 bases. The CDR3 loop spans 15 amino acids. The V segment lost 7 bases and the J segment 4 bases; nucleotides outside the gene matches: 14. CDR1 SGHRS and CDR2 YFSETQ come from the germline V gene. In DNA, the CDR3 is TGCGCCAGCTCCTCCGGGACAGAGCCAACTTACGAGCAGTACGTC. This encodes CASSSGTEPTYEQYV.

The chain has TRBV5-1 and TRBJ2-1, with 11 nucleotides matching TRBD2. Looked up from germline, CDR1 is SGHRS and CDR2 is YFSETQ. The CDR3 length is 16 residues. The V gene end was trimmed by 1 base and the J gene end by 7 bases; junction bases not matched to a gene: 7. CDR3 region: CASSLNSGGARNEQFF. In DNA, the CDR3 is TGCGCCAGCAGCTTGAATAGCGGGGGGGCAAGAAATGAGCAGTTCTTC.

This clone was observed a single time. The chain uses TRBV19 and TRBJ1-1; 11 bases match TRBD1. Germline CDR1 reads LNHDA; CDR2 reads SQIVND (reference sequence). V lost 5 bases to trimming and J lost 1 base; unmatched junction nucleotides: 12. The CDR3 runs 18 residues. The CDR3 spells CASSFEPRDRGRNTEAFF. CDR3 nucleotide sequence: TGTGCCAGTAGTTTTGAACCCCGGGACAGGGGGAGGAACACTGAAGCTTTCTTT.

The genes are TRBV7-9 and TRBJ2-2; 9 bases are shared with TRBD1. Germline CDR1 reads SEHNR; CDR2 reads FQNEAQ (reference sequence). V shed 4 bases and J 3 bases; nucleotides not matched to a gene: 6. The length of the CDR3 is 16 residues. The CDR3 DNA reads TGTGCCAGCAGCTCCCGGACAGGGGAAGACACCGGGGAGCTGTTTTTT. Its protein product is CASSSRTGEDTGELFF.

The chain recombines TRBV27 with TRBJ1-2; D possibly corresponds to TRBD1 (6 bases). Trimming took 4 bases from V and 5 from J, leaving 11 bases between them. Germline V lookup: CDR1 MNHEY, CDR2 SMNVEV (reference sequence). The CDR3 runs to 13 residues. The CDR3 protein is CASSSGRGYGYTF. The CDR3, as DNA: TGTGCCAGCAGTTCCGGGAGGGGGTATGGCTACACCTTC.

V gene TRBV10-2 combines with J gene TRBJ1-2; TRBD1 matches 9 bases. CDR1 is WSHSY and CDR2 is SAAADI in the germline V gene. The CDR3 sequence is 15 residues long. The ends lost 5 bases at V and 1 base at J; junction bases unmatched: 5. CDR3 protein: CASSHTGGFNYGYTF. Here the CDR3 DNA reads TGCGCCAGCAGTCACACAGGGGGCTTTAACTATGGCTACACCTTC.

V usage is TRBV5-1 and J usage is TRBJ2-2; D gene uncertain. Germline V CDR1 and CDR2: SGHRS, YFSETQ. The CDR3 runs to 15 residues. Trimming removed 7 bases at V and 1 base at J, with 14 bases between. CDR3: CASAIQRGNTGELFF. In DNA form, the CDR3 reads TGCGCCAGCGCTATCCAGCGTGGGAACACCGGGGAGCTGTTTTTT.

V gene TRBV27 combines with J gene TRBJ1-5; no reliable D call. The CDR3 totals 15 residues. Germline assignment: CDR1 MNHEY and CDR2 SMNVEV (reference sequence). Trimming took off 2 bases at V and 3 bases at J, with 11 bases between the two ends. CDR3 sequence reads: CASSLRVGVNQPQHF. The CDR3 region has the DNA TGTGCCAGCAGTTTAAGAGTGGGAGTCAATCAGCCCCAGCATTTT.

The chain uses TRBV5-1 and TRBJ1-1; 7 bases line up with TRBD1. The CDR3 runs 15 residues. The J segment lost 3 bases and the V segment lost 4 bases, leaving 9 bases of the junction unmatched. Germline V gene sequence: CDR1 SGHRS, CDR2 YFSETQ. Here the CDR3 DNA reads TGCGCCAGCAGCGCCTACGCTACAGGGGACACTGAAGCTTTCTTT. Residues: CASSAYATGDTEAFF.

In DNA, the CDR3 is TGTGCCAGCAGCCCCAGACAGGGGTTAGGGCCCCAGCATTTT. It yields the protein CASSPRQGLGPQHF. The chain carries TRBV2 and TRBJ1-5; 8 nucleotides match TRBD1. The V and J ends lost 6 bases and 9 bases, in that order; junction bases with no gene match: 10. CDR3 length: 14 amino acids. Germline values: CDR1 SNHLY, CDR2 FYNNEI.

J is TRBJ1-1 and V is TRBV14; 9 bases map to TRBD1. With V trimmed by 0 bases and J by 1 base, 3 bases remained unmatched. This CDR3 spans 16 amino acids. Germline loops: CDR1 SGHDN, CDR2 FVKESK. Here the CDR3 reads CASSQEGDRENTEAFF. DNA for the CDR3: TGTGCCAGCAGCCAAGAGGGGGACAGGGAGAACACTGAAGCTTTCTTT.

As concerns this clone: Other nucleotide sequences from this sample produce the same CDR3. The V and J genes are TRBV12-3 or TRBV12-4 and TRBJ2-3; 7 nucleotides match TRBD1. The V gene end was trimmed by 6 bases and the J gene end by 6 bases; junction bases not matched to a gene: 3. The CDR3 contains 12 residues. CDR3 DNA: TGTGCCAGCAGCCCCAGGGGGGATACGCAGTATTTT. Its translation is CASSPRGDTQYF.

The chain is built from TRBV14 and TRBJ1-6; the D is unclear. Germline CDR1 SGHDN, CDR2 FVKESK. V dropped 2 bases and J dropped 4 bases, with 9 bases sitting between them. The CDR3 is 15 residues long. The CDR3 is CASSQLAGYNSPLHF. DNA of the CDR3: TGTGCCAGCAGCCAATTGGCAGGTTATAATTCACCCCTCCACTTT. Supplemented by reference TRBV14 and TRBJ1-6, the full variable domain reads EAGVTQFPSHSVIEKGQTVTLRCDPISGHDNLYWYRRVMGKEIKFLLHFVKESKQDESGMPNNRFLAERTGGTYSTLKVQPAELEDSGVYFCASSQLAGYNSPLHFGNGTRLTVT.

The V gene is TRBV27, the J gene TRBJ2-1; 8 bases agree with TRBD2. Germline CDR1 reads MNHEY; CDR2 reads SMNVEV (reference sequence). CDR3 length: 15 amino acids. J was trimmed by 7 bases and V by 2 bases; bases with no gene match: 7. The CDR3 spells CASSLRTSFGNEQFF. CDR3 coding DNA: TGTGCCAGCAGTTTAAGGACTAGCTTCGGGAATGAGCAGTTCTTC.

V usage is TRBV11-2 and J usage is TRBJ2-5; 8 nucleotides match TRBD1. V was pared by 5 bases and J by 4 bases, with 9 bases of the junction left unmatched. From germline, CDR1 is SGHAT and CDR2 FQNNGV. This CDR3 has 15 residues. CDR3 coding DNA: TGTGCCAGCAGCCCCCAGGGGGCTGGCGGAGAGACCCAGTACTTC. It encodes CASSPQGAGGETQYF.

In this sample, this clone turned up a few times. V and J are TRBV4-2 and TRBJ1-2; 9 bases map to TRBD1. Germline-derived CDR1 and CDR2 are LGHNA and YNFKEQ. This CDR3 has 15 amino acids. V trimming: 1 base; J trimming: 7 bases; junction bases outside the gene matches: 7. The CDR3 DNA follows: TGTGCCAGCAGCCAAGTTCTCGGGACAGGGACTGGCTACACCTTC. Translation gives CASSQVLGTGTGYTF.

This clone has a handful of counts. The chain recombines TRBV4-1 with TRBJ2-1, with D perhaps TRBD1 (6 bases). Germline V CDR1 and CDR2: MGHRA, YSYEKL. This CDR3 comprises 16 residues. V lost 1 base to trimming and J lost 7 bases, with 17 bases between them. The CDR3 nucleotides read TGCGCCAGCAGCCAAGGTTCCGTACAGGGCAGGAATGAGCAGTTCTTC. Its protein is CASSQGSVQGRNEQFF.